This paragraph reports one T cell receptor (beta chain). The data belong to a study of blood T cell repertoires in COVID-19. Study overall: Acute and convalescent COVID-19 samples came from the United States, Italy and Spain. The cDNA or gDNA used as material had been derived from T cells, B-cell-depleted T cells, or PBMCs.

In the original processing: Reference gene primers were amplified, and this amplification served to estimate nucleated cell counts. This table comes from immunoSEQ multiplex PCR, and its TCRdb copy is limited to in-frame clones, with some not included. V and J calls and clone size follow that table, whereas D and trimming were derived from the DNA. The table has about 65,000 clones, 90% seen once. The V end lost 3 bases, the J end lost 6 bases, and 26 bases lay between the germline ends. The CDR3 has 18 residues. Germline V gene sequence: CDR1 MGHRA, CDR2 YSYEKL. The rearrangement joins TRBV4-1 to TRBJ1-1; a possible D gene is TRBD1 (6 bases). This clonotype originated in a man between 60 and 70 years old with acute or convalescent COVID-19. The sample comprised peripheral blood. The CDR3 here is CASSHPSDRTQSRSEAFF. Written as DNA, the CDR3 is TGCGCCAGCAGCCATCCTTCTGACAGGACCCAAAGTCGGTCTGAAGCTTTCTTT.